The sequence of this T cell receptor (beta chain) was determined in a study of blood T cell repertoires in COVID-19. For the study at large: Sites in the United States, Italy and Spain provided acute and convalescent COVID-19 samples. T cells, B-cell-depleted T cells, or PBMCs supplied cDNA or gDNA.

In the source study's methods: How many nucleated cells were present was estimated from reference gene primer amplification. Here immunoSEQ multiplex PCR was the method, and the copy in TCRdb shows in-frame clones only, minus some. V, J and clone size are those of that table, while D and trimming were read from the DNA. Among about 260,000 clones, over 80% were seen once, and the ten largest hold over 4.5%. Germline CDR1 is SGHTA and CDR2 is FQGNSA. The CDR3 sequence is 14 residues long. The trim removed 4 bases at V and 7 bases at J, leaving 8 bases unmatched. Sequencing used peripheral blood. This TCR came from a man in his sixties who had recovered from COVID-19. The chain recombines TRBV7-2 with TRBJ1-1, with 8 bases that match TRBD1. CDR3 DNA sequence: TGTGCCAGCAGCTCCGACAGGGGACGTTATGAAGCTTTCTTT. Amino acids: CASSSDRGRYEAFF.